The TCR beta chain described here comes from a study of OX40 agonist ivuxolimab in advanced cancers. Regarding the study as a whole: Normalized T-cell clonal expansion was also low in some nonresponders. More expanded clones were seen, on average, in CD8+ T cells than in CD4+.

With respect to this clone: Antigen unknown.

TCRdb's copy holds only in-frame clones and misses some; the assay was immunoSEQ multiplex PCR. Of about 35,000 clones detected, approximately 92% appear once; the ten largest clones hold 33%. The CDR3 has 10 residues. Germline V gene lookup returns CDR1 MNHEY and CDR2 SVGAGI. Trimming left V 8 bases short and J 7 bases short, with 5 bases between. This TCR came from an adult with an advanced solid tumor such as melanoma, head and neck, liver or kidney cancer. The gene calls are TRBV6-5 and TRBJ2-2, with unresolved D. Sequences were derived from CD4+ or CD8+ T cells sorted from blood, sampled in a trial of the OX40 agonist ivuxolimab. DNA for the CDR3: TGTGCCAGCCTATTCGGGGAGCTGTTTTTT. The encoded protein is CASLFGELFF.